This T cell receptor beta chain was profiled in a study of human T cells and chemical hapten exposure. Study information: In the sensitization step, 2% DPC was placed on 2 cm by 2 cm of upper inner arm skin.

Time point specified: patch test 2, 6 weeks after DPC sensitization. Treatment indicated: therapeutic diphenylcyclopropenone sensitization with weekly scalp DPC. Alopecia patients, 18 to 70 years old and DPC-suitable, served as donors. General study findings and limits: Counts of TCRs expanded at PT1 correlated positively with patch test score.

This clonotype has more than one count but fewer than ten. The antigen remains unidentified. Individual cDNA molecules (in the library) carried attached unique molecular identifiers. From the RACE reads, TCRdb called clonotypes with MiXCR, one entry per CDR3 protein. Among some 80,000 distinct CDR3 sequences, more than 9% were seen once, and the ten largest hold 1.6%. The sequence was collected from a man between 18 and 29 years old with alopecia areata. Some clones in this sample may be carry-over from other donors' samples. The sequences come from whole blood, collected in connection with sensitization to the hapten diphenylcyclopropenone (DPC).

Here the CDR3 DNA reads TGCAGTGCTAGAGTCCACGCTAGCACAGATACGCAGTATTTT. It translates to CSARVHASTDTQYF. The chain recombines TRBV20-1 with TRBJ2-3; unclear D gene. The CDR3 is made up of 14 amino acids. Looked up from germline, CDR1 is DFQATT and CDR2 is SNEGSKA (reference sequence). Deletions cut 1 base from V and 0 bases from J, with 8 bases between.